This T cell receptor beta chain was observed in a study of cytomegalovirus exposure and HLA in healthy donors. Study-level points and caveats: Accounts indicate the classifier identified cytomegalovirus status with strong specificity and sensitivity. A later analysis linked a missense DCLRE1C variant to TCR beta V- and J-gene trimming.

The PCR made use of 60 Vbeta and 13 Jbeta primers. Assay: immunoSEQ multiplex PCR; the TCRdb copy retains only in-frame clones and omits some. The table lists over 70,000 clones, roughly 60% of them singletons, with roughly a fifth in the top ten. The V and J ends lost 0 bases and 5 bases respectively, with 6 bases between them. Per the germline V gene, CDR1 is SGDLS and CDR2 is YYNGEE. CDR3 length: 13 amino acids. This clone was seen once. As yet, its antigen is unknown. The TCR sequence derives from a woman aged 50 to 65 in good health and CMV-seropositive. Sequencing was performed on PBMCs. The chain links TRBV9 to TRBJ2-1; D gene unclear. CDR3 loop: CASSVDSHNEQFF. The CDR3 region has the DNA TGTGCCAGCAGCGTAGACAGCCACAATGAGCAGTTCTTC. Drawing the rest from reference TRBV9 and TRBJ2-1, the complete variable domain is DSGVTQTPKHLITATGQRVTLRCSPRSGDLSVYWYQQSLDQGLQFLIQYYNGEERAKGNILERFSAQQFPDLHSELNLSSLELGDSALYFCASSVDSHNEQFFGPGTRLTVL.